These 29 T cell receptor beta chains were all obtained from the same sample, sequenced in a study of shared clonotypes between healthy human individuals. Assay: immunoSEQ multiplex PCR; the TCRdb copy retains only in-frame clones and omits some. The sample includes 200,000 to 250,000 clones, about 65% of them seen just once. The sequencing input was memory CD4+ T cells sorted from blood. The subset denotes: CD45RA-negative fraction. Every receptor here comes from a man younger than 40 in good health.

The genes are TRBV5-6 and TRBJ2-7; D call uncertain. Trimming took 1 base from V and 6 from J, leaving 5 bases between them. This CDR3 is 11 amino acids long. Germline CDR1 is SGHDT and CDR2 is YYEEEE. The CDR3 is CASSLRAEQYF. The CDR3 nucleotides are TGTGCCAGCAGCTTGAGGGCCGAGCAGTACTTC. The variable domain in full, with the rest retrieved from reference TRBV5-6 and TRBJ2-7, is DAGVTQSPTHLIKTRGQQVTLRCSPKSGHDTVSWYQQALGQGPQFIFQYYEEEERQRGNFPDRFSGHQFPNYSSELNVNALLLGDSALYLCASSLRAEQYFGPGTRLTVT.

The chain links TRBV18 to TRBJ1-1; D remains ambiguous. The CDR3 is made up of 16 amino acids. The ends were cut back, 2 bases at V and 4 bases at J, with 17 bases in the middle. CDR1 and CDR2 (germline): KGHSH, LQKENI. The CDR3 region has the DNA TGTGCCAGCTCACCATTGAATACACAGAACCTCACTGAAGCTTTCTTT. As protein: CASSPLNTQNLTEAFF.

This clone was detected only once. This chain joins TRBV2 and TRBJ2-3; a possible D gene is TRBD2 (5 bases). V was shortened by 4 bases and J by 0 bases, with 11 bases between the two germline ends. The CDR3 extends over 15 amino acids. In germline, CDR1 is SNHLY, CDR2 FYNNEI. As DNA, the CDR3 is TGTGCCAGCAGTGGAGGGAGCCGCAGCACAGATACGCAGTATTTT. Its protein is CASSGGSRSTDTQYF.

The chain joins TRBV25-1 to TRBJ1-2; TRBD1 matches at 9 bases. Germline values: CDR1 MGHDK, CDR2 SYGVNS. Unmatched junction bases numbered 5, after V lost 3 bases and J lost 3 bases. The CDR3 spans 15 residues. Here the CDR3 reads CASSDPRTGDYGYTF. CDR3 DNA: TGTGCCAGCAGTGACCCCCGGACAGGGGACTATGGCTACACCTTC.

CDR3 amino acids: CASSESGAGSYNEQFF. The CDR3 nucleotides read TGTGCCAGCAGTGAATCTGGGGCCGGCTCCTACAATGAGCAGTTCTTC. V is TRBV25-1 and J is TRBJ2-1, with D possibly matching TRBD1 (5 bases). CDR3 length: 16 residues. Per germline, CDR1 MGHDK and CDR2 SYGVNS. Trimming left V 1 base short and J 0 bases short, with 10 bases between. Supplemented by reference TRBV25-1 and TRBJ2-1, the full variable domain reads EADIYQTPRYLVIGTGKKITLECSQTMGHDKMYWYQQDPGMELHLIHYSYGVNSTEKGDLSSESTVSRIRTEHFPLTLESARPSHTSQYLCASSESGAGSYNEQFFGPGTRLTVL.

The chain is built from TRBV7-4 and TRBJ2-7, with 7 nucleotides matching TRBD1. CDR3 length: 14 residues. The trim removed 1 base at V and 3 bases at J, leaving 3 bases unmatched. The germline CDR1 and CDR2 sequences are SGHVT and SQSDAQ. This CDR3 reads CASSLEQGCYEQYF. In nucleotides, the CDR3 is TGTGCCAGCAGCTTAGAACAGGGGTGCTACGAGCAGTACTTC.

The chain has TRBV29-1 and TRBJ2-1; possible D gene TRBD2, 6 bases. V was trimmed by 4 bases and J by 6 bases, leaving 10 bases between them. Germline CDR1 is SQVTM and CDR2 is ANQGSEA. This CDR3 has 12 amino acids. CDR3 protein: CSVAFGSNEQFF. The DNA for the CDR3 is TGCAGCGTTGCGTTCGGGAGCAATGAGCAGTTCTTC.

The chain employs TRBV10-1 and TRBJ2-7, with 12 nucleotides matching TRBD2. The CDR3 has 16 amino acids. CDR1 WNHNN and CDR2 SYGVQD come from the germline V gene (reference sequence). Trimming at V came to 3 bases and at J to 3 bases, leaving 6 bases not matched to a gene. The CDR3 coding sequence is TGCGCCAGCAGTGAAGGGGGACTAGCGGGCGACTACGAGCAGTACTTC. Its translation: CASSEGGLAGDYEQYF.

The chain links TRBV19 to TRBJ2-1, with TRBD1 matching 8 bases. The CDR3 sequence is 15 residues long. V was pared by 3 bases and J by 6 bases, with 7 bases of the junction left unmatched. The germline V gene has CDR1 LNHDA and CDR2 SQIVND (reference sequence). CDR3 sequence: CASSIGQGLGNEQFF. The DNA of the CDR3 is TGTGCCAGTAGTATCGGACAGGGACTTGGCAATGAGCAGTTCTTC.

The V gene is TRBV19, the J gene TRBJ2-2; no reliable D call. Deletions cut 3 bases from V and 7 bases from J, with 15 bases between. CDR1 and CDR2 (germline): LNHDA, SQIVND (reference sequence). This CDR3 comprises 15 residues. The CDR3 DNA reads TGTGCCAGTAGTATGGGCCTAGAGCTGGGCGGGGAGCTGTTTTTT. Protein sequence: CASSMGLELGGELFF.

This clone came up a few times. The rearrangement uses TRBV6-1 and TRBJ2-1, with D tentatively TRBD1 or TRBD2 (7 bases each). Trimming took 3 bases from V and 5 from J, leaving 11 bases between them. The CDR3 covers 14 residues. Germline CDR1 is MNHNS and CDR2 is SASEGT. The CDR3 bases are TGTGCCAGCAGTGAGGGAGGGGGCCACAATGAGCAGTTCTTC. Translating it yields CASSEGGGHNEQFF.

There are a few counts of this clone. This chain links TRBV18 with TRBJ1-4, with TRBD1 matching 8 bases. Germline V gene lookup returns CDR1 KGHSH and CDR2 LQKENI. The V gene end was trimmed by 2 bases and the J gene end by 8 bases; junction bases not matched to a gene: 4. The CDR3 is made up of 14 amino acids. Written as DNA, the CDR3 is TGTGCCAGCTCACCAGGACAGGGAGGAGAAAAACTGTTTTTT. It specifies CASSPGQGGEKLFF.

The chain has TRBV10-3 and TRBJ2-3; the match to TRBD2 covers 13 bases. This CDR3 has 14 residues. CDR1 and CDR2 from the germline V gene are ENHRY and SYGVKD. J gave up 5 bases and V 10 bases, and 6 bases lay outside the gene matches. In DNA form, the CDR3 reads TGTGCCACGAGGACTAGCGGGAGTATAGATACGCAGTATTTT. Translated: CATRTSGSIDTQYF.

Turning to this clone: The likely explanation is a read error, given a far larger clone one base away. The J gene is TRBJ2-2, the V gene TRBV6-1, with 10 bases aligning to TRBD1. Losses at the gene ends were 8 bases for V and 5 bases for J; bases not matched to a gene: 5. Germline values: CDR1 MNHNS, CDR2 SASEGT. CDR3 length: 14 amino acids. The chain's CDR3 is CASAGTGETGELFF. CDR3 DNA sequence: TGTGCCAGCGCTGGGACAGGGGAAACCGGGGAGCTGTTTTTT.

In its sample, this clone was seen once. The CDR3 region has the DNA TGCGCCAGCAGCTTCGGGACTAGCGGGAGGGCGGGGCGAGATACGCAGTATTTT. The encoded protein is CASSFGTSGRAGRDTQYF. V is TRBV5-1 and J is TRBJ2-3; TRBD2 matches at 16 bases. The CDR3 consists of 18 residues. Germline V gene data show CDR1 as SGHRS and CDR2 as YFSETQ. V was clipped by 2 bases and J by 5 bases; unmatched bases: 8.

The V call is TRBV5-1, the J call TRBJ2-3; either TRBD1 or TRBD2 may fit D (5 bases each). The CDR3 length is 13 residues. Trimming took 4 bases from V and 6 from J, leaving 12 bases between them. In germline, CDR1 is SGHRS, CDR2 YFSETQ. CDR3 bases: TGCGCCAGCAGCGGGACCCGGGCTGATACGCAGTATTTT. It yields the protein CASSGTRADTQYF.

This chain connects TRBV2 to TRBJ2-1; D unresolved. Trimming took 5 bases from V and 6 from J, leaving 8 bases between them. Germline lookup yields CDR1 SNHLY and CDR2 FYNNEI. The CDR3 consists of 12 residues. The CDR3 nucleotides read TGTGCCAGCAGTCCCTTGTTCAATGAGCAGTTCTTC. Encoded protein: CASSPLFNEQFF.

This sequence joins TRBV6-5 and TRBJ2-5; TRBD2 matches 12 bases. The CDR3 extends over 15 amino acids. Trimming at V came to 4 bases and at J to 5 bases, leaving 5 bases not matched to a gene. The germline V gene has CDR1 MNHEY and CDR2 SVGAGI. CDR3 loop: CASSSGLAGSETQYF. CDR3 bases: TGTGCCAGCAGTTCTGGACTAGCGGGATCCGAGACCCAGTACTTC.

In the case of this clone: Mismatch with germline at one junction end may stem from a read error. The rearrangement links TRBV28 to TRBJ1-4, with 9 bases aligning to TRBD1. There are 15 residues in the CDR3. Germline CDR1 and CDR2: MDHEN and SYDVKM. The CDR3 here is CATSVQGTGNEKLFF. The DNA for the CDR3 is TGTGCCACCAGTGTTCAAGGGACAGGGAATGAAAAACTGTTTTTT.

Ten or more counts support this clone. The V gene is TRBV30, the J gene TRBJ1-5, with unresolved D. Trimming pared 1 base from V and 0 bases from J, leaving 4 bases between. The CDR3 runs 13 residues. Germline CDR1 and CDR2: GTSNPN and SVGIG (reference sequence). CDR3 nucleotide sequence: TGTGCCTGGAGTGAGTATAGCAATCAGCCCCAGCATTTT. It is translated as CAWSEYSNQPQHF. Based on the CDR3 plus reference TRBV30 and TRBJ1-5, the full variable domain is SQTIHQWPATLVQPVGSPLSLECTVEGTSNPNLYWYRQAAGRGLQLLFYSVGIGQISSEVPQNLSASRPQDRQFILSSKKLLLSDSGFYLCAWSEYSNQPQHFGDGTRLSIL.

This chain connects TRBV10-2 to TRBJ2-2, with D possibly matching TRBD1 (5 bases). V lost 7 bases and J lost 1, with 13 bases in between. The CDR3 totals 15 residues. The germline V gene encodes CDR1 WSHSY and CDR2 SAAADI. The CDR3 DNA reads TGCGCCAGCAAAGGGTTACAGGTGAACACCGGGGAGCTGTTTTTT. Its translation: CASKGLQVNTGELFF.

The rearrangement links TRBV25-1 to TRBJ1-3, with 10 bases matching TRBD1. The CDR3 extends over 16 amino acids. Unmatched junction bases numbered 6, after V lost 7 bases and J lost 0 bases. The germline gives CDR1 MGHDK, CDR2 SYGVNS. The CDR3 reads CASTPRTGGSGNTIYF. The CDR3 coding sequence is TGTGCCAGCACCCCCAGGACAGGGGGCTCTGGAAACACCATATATTTT.

The chain has TRBV7-8 and TRBJ2-5; 9 bases are shared with TRBD2. V trimming: 5 bases; J trimming: 2 bases; junction bases outside the gene matches: 12. This CDR3 spans 17 amino acids. CDR1 and CDR2 from the germline V gene are SGHVS and FQNEAQ. CDR3 loop: CASSPGGAGGIQETQYF. The CDR3, as DNA: TGTGCCAGCAGCCCCGGTGGGGCGGGGGGGATTCAAGAGACCCAGTACTTC.

V and J are TRBV7-2 and TRBJ2-7; tentatively, D is TRBD1 (6 bases). CDR1 and CDR2 (germline): SGHTA, FQGNSA. This CDR3 has 17 amino acids. Trimming shortened V by 4 bases and J by 2 bases, and 21 bases separated the two germline ends. CDR3 amino acids: CASSSPGYGTITYEQYF. CDR3 coding DNA: TGTGCCAGCAGCTCACCCGGCTACGGGACAATTACCTACGAGCAGTACTTC.

This clone was seen only a few times. V and J are TRBV4-3 and TRBJ1-2; no firm D call. CDR3 length: 16 residues. Germline V gene sequence: CDR1 LGHNA, CDR2 YSLEER. V dropped 0 bases and J dropped 0 bases, with 11 bases sitting between them. The CDR3, as DNA: TGCGCCAGCAGCCAAGAGGTGGGCGCAGCTAACTATGGCTACACCTTC. Its translation is CASSQEVGAANYGYTF.

The gene calls are TRBV7-3 and TRBJ1-1; no reliable D call. Germline lookup yields CDR1 SGHTA and CDR2 FQGTGA. The CDR3 spans 12 residues. Trimming pared 5 bases from V and 7 bases from J, leaving 11 bases between. The CDR3 reads CASSPGRLEAFF. The CDR3, as DNA: TGTGCCAGCAGCCCTGGACGGCTTGAAGCTTTCTTT.

The chain links TRBV29-1 to TRBJ2-2, with 7 nucleotides matching TRBD1. The trim removed 4 bases at V and 6 bases at J, leaving 8 bases unmatched. Germline lookup yields CDR1 SQVTM and CDR2 ANQGSEA. This CDR3 has 14 residues. In nucleotides, the CDR3 is TGCAGCGTTGGACAGGGAGTAGGAGCCGGGGAGCTGTTTTTT. The encoded protein is CSVGQGVGAGELFF.

This clone occurred many times. At the DNA level, this CDR3 is encoded by other sequences in the same sample as well. V usage is TRBV4-1 and J usage is TRBJ2-1; no clear D gene. The CDR3 is made up of 13 amino acids. The V and J ends lost 0 bases and 4 bases respectively, with 4 bases between them. CDR1 MGHRA and CDR2 YSYEKL come from the germline V gene. Here the CDR3 reads CASSQDYYNEQFF. The CDR3 coding sequence is TGCGCCAGCAGCCAAGACTATTACAATGAGCAGTTCTTC.

The chain couples TRBV21-1 to TRBJ1-5. TRBV21-1 is marked as a pseudogene. This CDR3 has 15 amino acids. The CDR3 DNA follows: TGTGCCAGCAGCAAAGCGGTTACGGTTAGGCAGCCCCAGCATTTT. Translated: CASSKAVTVRQPQHF.